What follows are 8 T cell receptor beta chains derived from one specimen sequenced in a study of blood T cell repertoires in COVID-19. Data came from immunoSEQ multiplex PCR; TCRdb stores just in-frame clones and leaves some out. The sample lists some 350,000 clones; 83% were seen once. The sequenced material came from peripheral blood. The receptors shown here come from a young man with active or convalescent COVID-19.

DNA for the CDR3: TGCGCCAGCACCGGGGGGCGATATGGGGATACGCAGTATTTT. Translation: CASTGGRYGDTQYF. The chain employs TRBV5-1 and TRBJ2-3; D might be TRBD2 (7 bases). The V end was cut by 6 bases, the J end by 6 bases, with 17 bases between. The CDR3 is 14 amino acids. The germline gives CDR1 SGHRS, CDR2 YFSETQ. Full variable domain (outside the CDR3, taken from reference TRBV5-1 and TRBJ2-3): KAGVTQTPRYLIKTRGQQVTLSCSPISGHRSVSWYQQTPGQGLQFLFEYFSETQRNKGNFPGRFSGRQFSNSRSEMNVSTLELGDSALYLCASTGGRYGDTQYFGPGTRLTVL.

V and J are TRBV9 and TRBJ2-7, with 10 positions matching TRBD2. Germline V gene lookup returns CDR1 SGDLS and CDR2 YYNGEE. This CDR3 has 14 residues. J lost 5 bases, V lost 0 bases, and 2 bases had no gene match. The CDR3 reads CASSVGLAGHEQYF. The CDR3 DNA sequence: TGTGCCAGCAGCGTAGGACTAGCGGGCCACGAGCAGTACTTC.

This clone has only one observation. J is TRBJ1-1 and V is TRBV6-5; D remains ambiguous. V was trimmed by 7 bases and J by 1 base, leaving 10 bases between them. The length of the CDR3 is 13 residues. In germline, CDR1 is MNHEY, CDR2 SVGAGI. This CDR3 reads CASKGRENTEAFF. Written as DNA, the CDR3 is TGTGCCAGCAAAGGACGGGAGAACACTGAAGCTTTCTTT.

J is TRBJ2-7 and V is TRBV29-1, with TRBD1 as a possible D gene (7 bases). The CDR3 sequence is 12 residues long. CDR1 SQVTM and CDR2 ANQGSEA come from the germline V gene. The V gene lost 7 bases and the J gene lost 1 base, with 11 bases spanning the gap. The CDR3 protein is CSASGGSYEQYF. The CDR3 DNA follows: TGCAGCGCCTCAGGGGGGTCCTACGAGCAGTACTTC.

The chain couples TRBV2 to TRBJ2-2; a weak D match, TRBD1 (5 bases). V gave up 8 bases and J gave up 1 base, with 8 bases separating them. The CDR3 is 13 residues long. Germline-derived CDR1 and CDR2 are SNHLY and FYNNEI. CDR3 nucleotides: TGTGCCAGCGGGGCCAGGAACACCGGGGAGCTGTTTTTT. Protein: CASGARNTGELFF.

This clone has just one count. Within the sample, other DNA sequences also encode this same CDR3. The chain recombines TRBV5-1 with TRBJ2-3; possibly TRBD2 for D (6 bases). The ends were cut back, 2 bases at V and 0 bases at J, with 7 bases in the middle. The CDR3 extends over 14 amino acids. CDR1 and CDR2 from the germline V gene are SGHRS and YFSETQ. The CDR3 here is CASSLGGSTDTQYF. The DNA of the CDR3 is TGCGCCAGCAGCTTAGGAGGGAGCACAGATACGCAGTATTTT.

This chain uses TRBV30 with TRBJ2-1, with 7 bases aligning to TRBD2. Germline V CDR1 and CDR2: GTSNPN, SVGIG (reference sequence). The CDR3 consists of 14 residues. V was clipped by 3 bases and J by 3 bases; unmatched bases: 5. CDR3 DNA: TGTGCCTGGAGAGAAGCGGGGAACTACAATGAGCAGTTCTTC. This translates into CAWREAGNYNEQFF.

This clone came up a few times. The genes are TRBV7-9 and TRBJ1-4; D is unresolved. Germline CDR1 reads SEHNR; CDR2 reads FQNEAQ (reference sequence). Deletions cut 0 bases from V and 3 bases from J, with 11 bases between. The CDR3 runs 16 residues. The CDR3 DNA follows: TGTGCCAGCAGCTTAGCGGTGGCGGCATCTAATGAAAAACTGTTTTTT. Its translation: CASSLAVAASNEKLFF.